This is a list of T cell receptor beta chains from one sample in a study of early T cells in non-severe SARS-CoV-2 infection. A single record per CDR3 protein comes from TCRdb applying MiXCR to the 5' RACE reads. Of about 60,000 distinct CDR3 sequences in the sample, about 11% were seen once. The sequences come from whole blood, collected at baseline. The receptors come from an adult who was a healthcare worker with PCR-confirmed SARS-CoV-2 infection or an uninfected control (not recorded which). Both conserved end residues are part of each CDR3. A D gene is named only where the DNA matches it firmly. Some rows have no size entry. The others give once, few or many, or a class for an expanded clone.

d_gene	abundance	j_gene	v_gene	len	CDR3aa	CDR3nt
-	-	TRBJ1-2	TRBV25-1	15	CASSANREGLYGYTF	TGTGCCAGCAGTGCTAACAGGGAGGGACTCTATGGCTACACCTTC
-	-	TRBJ2-5	TRBV15	12	CATSRGEETQYF	TGTGCCACCAGCAGAGGAGAAGAGACCCAGTACTTC
-	-	TRBJ1-1	TRBV5-1	15	CASQLGGARNTEAFF	TGCGCCAGCCAGCTTGGGGGGGCCAGGAACACTGAAGCTTTCTTT
TRBD1	few	TRBJ2-5	TRBV6-6	16	CASSYSGNRGGETQYF	TGTGCCAGCAGTTACTCGGGCAACAGGGGCGGAGAGACCCAGTACTTC
TRBD1	few	TRBJ1-1	TRBV7-2	16	CASSPRQGRRNTEAFF	TGTGCCAGCAGCCCCCGACAGGGTCGAAGGAACACTGAAGCTTTCTTT
TRBD2	many	TRBJ2-1	TRBV6-5	16	CASSYSGGGANNEQFF	TGTGCCAGCAGTTACTCCGGCGGGGGGGCCAACAATGAGCAGTTCTTC
-	-	TRBJ2-2	TRBV19	11	CASSIAGELFF	TGTGCCAGTAGTATCGCCGGGGAGCTGTTTTTT
-	few	TRBJ2-7	TRBV7-2	13	CASSAGADYEQYF	TGTGCCAGCAGCGCGGGGGCAGACTACGAGCAGTACTTC
-	few	TRBJ2-7	TRBV6-2/TRBV6-3	15	CASSQEGAYRREQYF	TGTGCCAGCAGTCAGGAGGGGGCCTACCGGAGAGAGCAGTACTTC
TRBD1	-	TRBJ2-2	TRBV5-4	14	CASSGTVNTGELFF	TGTGCCAGCAGTGGGACAGTTAACACCGGGGAGCTGTTTTTT
-	many	TRBJ2-3	TRBV12-3/TRBV12-4	11	CASPGSDTQYF	TGTGCCAGCCCAGGGTCCGATACGCAGTATTTT
-	-	TRBJ1-2	TRBV7-8	14	CASSFDRRDYGYTF	TGTGCCAGCAGCTTCGACCGCCGAGACTATGGCTACACCTTC